A selection of T cell receptor beta chains follows, all from one sample in a study of T cell clonotyping in hematopoietic cell transplantation. Profiling relied on immunoSEQ multiplex PCR, and the TCRdb table lists in-frame clones only, not all of them. The sample has more than 15,000 clones; around 90% are singletons. What was sequenced was peripheral blood mononuclear cells. These receptors originate from a man aged 40-49 years in good health. Some clones in this sample may be carry-over from other donors' samples. Each CDR3 is given with its conserved first and last residue. Fields, in order: V gene, J gene, D gene, clone size, CDR3 DNA, CDR3 protein. A D gene is named only where the DNA matches it firmly. A row's size may be missing; if present it is once, few, many or a size class.

TRBV11-1	TRBJ2-2	TRBD1	once	TGTGCCAGCAGCTCCCGGGACAGGGGGAACACCGGGGAGCTGTTTTTT	CASSSRDRGNTGELFF
TRBV7-9	TRBJ2-7	-	-	TGTGCCAGCAGCGGGTACAGGTCTGGGGATGACGAGCAGTACTTC	CASSGYRSGDDEQYF
TRBV6-6	TRBJ1-2	TRBD1	-	TGTGCCAGCAGAAGACAGGGCGGCTACACCTTC	CASRRQGGYTF
TRBV4-3	TRBJ2-7	TRBD2	-	TGCGCCAGCAGCCATGTCCTAGCGGGAGAAGGAGGCGAGCAGTACTTC	CASSHVLAGEGGEQYF
TRBV12-5	TRBJ2-7	TRBD1	-	TGTGCTAGTGGTTTCATAATTCAGGGACAGTATACTTACGAGCAGTACTTC	CASGFIIQGQYTYEQYF
TRBV9	TRBJ2-2	-	-	TGTGCCAGCAGCATTCGACAGGGAGGCGGGGAGCTGTTTTTT	CASSIRQGGGELFF
TRBV7-2	TRBJ1-1	-	-	TGTGCCAGCAGGATCATGAACACTGAAGCTTTCTTT	CASRIMNTEAFF
TRBV29-1	TRBJ2-7	-	-	TGCAGCGTTCGGGACCCGGGGGAGCAGTACTTC	CSVRDPGEQYF
TRBV30	TRBJ2-1	-	-	TGTGCCTGGAGTGTACTTGAGCTCAATGAGCAGTTCTTC	CAWSVLELNEQFF
TRBV6-5	TRBJ2-3	-	once	TGTGCCAGCAGTTACCGGAGCACAGATACGCAGTATTTT	CASSYRSTDTQYF
TRBV19	TRBJ1-1	TRBD1	-	TGTGCCAGTAGGTTGACAGGGAGGGGGGTGAACACTGAAGCTTTCTTT	CASRLTGRGVNTEAFF
TRBV2	TRBJ2-5	TRBD1	-	TGTGCCAGCAGTAAAGGGACAGGGGTAAAAGAGACCCAGTACTTC	CASSKGTGVKETQYF
TRBV11-2	TRBJ2-7	-	-	TGTGCCAGCAGCCCGATGGGACGGCCGAGAGGGGAGCAGTACTTC	CASSPMGRPRGEQYF
TRBV14	TRBJ2-6	-	once	TGTGCCAGCAGTCAAGGCCCAGGGGCCAACGTCCTGACTTTC	CASSQGPGANVLTF
TRBV30	TRBJ1-3	-	-	TGTGCCCATCTCCACCAAGGGGCTGGAAACACCATATATTTT	CAHLHQGAGNTIYF
TRBV11-3	TRBJ2-7	-	-	TGTGCCAGCAGCTTCAAGGGCGGGGGCGGCGAGCAGTACTTC	CASSFKGGGGEQYF